This entry concerns a single T cell receptor beta chain. The target antigen is unknown. This sample was taken from a study of shared clonotypes between healthy human individuals. Study-wide results and caveats: Roughly 5% of naive CD4 clonotypes were common to a few donors. Rarefaction indicated that sorted-subset sequencing remained incomplete although depth was large.

Only in-frame clones appear in the TCRdb table, and some are missing; sequencing was by immunoSEQ multiplex PCR. This sample has 2 million to 2.5 million clones, with roughly 93% found just once. The CDR3 contains 11 residues. The V end lost 5 bases, the J end lost 1 base, and 3 bases lay between the germline ends. In germline, CDR1 is LNHNV, CDR2 YYDKDF (reference sequence). The authors divided CD4+ cells into CD45RA+ naive and CD45RA-negative memory subsets. The sequence was collected from a man aged 18 to 30 in good health. Some clones in this sample may be carry-over from other donors' samples. The chain is built from TRBV15 and TRBJ2-7; no clear D. Sequencing was carried out using naive CD4+ T cells from PBMCs. Documented subset: CD45RA+ positively selected. Here the CDR3 reads CATSQSYEQYF. The CDR3 coding sequence is TGTGCCACCAGCCAATCCTACGAGCAGTACTTC.